The subject of this entry is one TCR beta chain. This entry is derived from a study of T cell changes during pregnancy in multiple sclerosis. Germline V gene data show CDR1 as SGHTA and CDR2 as FQGNSA. The CDR3 length is 14 residues. The germline V and J ends were trimmed by 5 bases and 11 bases, with 18 bases remaining between them. Profiling relied on immunoSEQ multiplex PCR, and the TCRdb table lists in-frame clones only, not all of them. The table lists 38,000 or so clones, around 89% of them singletons. V is TRBV7-2 and J is TRBJ1-4; D not certain. This material consisted of CD4+ T cells from peripheral blood mononuclear cells, taken in the second trimester of pregnancy. The source of this sequence is a female donor with multiple sclerosis, enrolled in a pregnancy study. CDR3 region: CASSPLVPSVKLFF. In DNA form, the CDR3 reads TGTGCCAGCAGCCCTTTGGTCCCCAGTGTCAAACTGTTTTTT. Based on the CDR3 plus reference TRBV7-2 and TRBJ1-4, the full variable domain is GAGVSQSPSNKVTEKGKDVELRCDPISGHTALYWYRQSLGQGLEFLIYFQGNSAPDKSGLPSDRFSAERTGGSVSTLTIQRTQQEDSAVYLCASSPLVPSVKLFFGSGTQLSVL.